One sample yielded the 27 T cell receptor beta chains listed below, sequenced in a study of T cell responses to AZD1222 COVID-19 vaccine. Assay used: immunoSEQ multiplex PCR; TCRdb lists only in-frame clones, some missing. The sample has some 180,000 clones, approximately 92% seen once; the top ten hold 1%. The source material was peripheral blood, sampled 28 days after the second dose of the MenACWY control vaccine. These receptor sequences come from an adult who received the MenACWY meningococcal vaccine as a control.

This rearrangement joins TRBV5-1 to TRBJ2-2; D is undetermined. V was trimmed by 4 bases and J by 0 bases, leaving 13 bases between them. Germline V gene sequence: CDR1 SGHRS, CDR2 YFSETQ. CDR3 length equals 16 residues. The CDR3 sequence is CASSVDRSANTGELFF. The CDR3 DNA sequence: TGCGCCAGCAGCGTGGACCGAAGCGCGAACACCGGGGAGCTGTTTTTT.

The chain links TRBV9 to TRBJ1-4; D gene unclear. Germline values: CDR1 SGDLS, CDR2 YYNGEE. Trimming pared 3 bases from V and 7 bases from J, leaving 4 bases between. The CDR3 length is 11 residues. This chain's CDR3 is CASSASEKLFF. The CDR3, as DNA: TGTGCCAGCAGCGCTAGTGAAAAACTGTTTTTT.

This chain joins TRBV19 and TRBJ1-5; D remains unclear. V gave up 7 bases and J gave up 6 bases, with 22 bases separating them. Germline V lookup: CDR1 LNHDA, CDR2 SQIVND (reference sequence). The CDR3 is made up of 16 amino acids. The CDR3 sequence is CASTLRRAYSPQPQHF. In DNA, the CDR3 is TGTGCCAGTACCCTTCGACGGGCTTATAGTCCTCAGCCCCAGCATTTT.

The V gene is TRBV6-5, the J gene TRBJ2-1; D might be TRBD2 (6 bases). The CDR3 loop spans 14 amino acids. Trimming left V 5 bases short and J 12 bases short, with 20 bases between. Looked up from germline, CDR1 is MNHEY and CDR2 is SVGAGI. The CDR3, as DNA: TGTGCCAGCAGTCGGGGACTTGAACTAGTTCGGCAGTTCTTC. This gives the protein CASSRGLELVRQFF.

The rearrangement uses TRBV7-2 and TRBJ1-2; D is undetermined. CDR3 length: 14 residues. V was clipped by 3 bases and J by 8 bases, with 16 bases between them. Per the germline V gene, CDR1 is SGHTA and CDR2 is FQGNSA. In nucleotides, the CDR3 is TGTGCCAGCAGCTTTTCCTTTTCATCCCAGGGCTACACCTTC. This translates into CASSFSFSSQGYTF.

The CDR3 sequence is CASSSRARYGYTF. In nucleotides, the CDR3 is TGTGCCAGCAGCTCCCGGGCCCGCTATGGCTACACCTTC. The chain uses TRBV5-4 and TRBJ1-2; the D is unclear. Germline V gene lookup returns CDR1 SGHNT and CDR2 YYREEE (reference sequence). Deletions cut 3 bases from V and 4 bases from J, with 10 bases between. The CDR3 has 13 residues.

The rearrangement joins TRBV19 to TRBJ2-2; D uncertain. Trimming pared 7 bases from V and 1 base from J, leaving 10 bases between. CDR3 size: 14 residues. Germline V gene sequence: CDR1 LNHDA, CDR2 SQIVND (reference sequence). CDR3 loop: CASIGHMNTGELFF. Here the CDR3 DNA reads TGTGCCAGTATAGGGCACATGAACACCGGGGAGCTGTTTTTT.

The CDR3 region is CATLVWGSDEQFF. CDR3 nucleotides: TGTGCCACCCTTGTATGGGGTTCTGATGAGCAGTTCTTC. The chain is built from TRBV12-3 or TRBV12-4 and TRBJ2-1; D gene uncertain. Trimming took off 10 bases at V and 8 bases at J, with 18 bases between the two ends. This CDR3 is 13 amino acids long.

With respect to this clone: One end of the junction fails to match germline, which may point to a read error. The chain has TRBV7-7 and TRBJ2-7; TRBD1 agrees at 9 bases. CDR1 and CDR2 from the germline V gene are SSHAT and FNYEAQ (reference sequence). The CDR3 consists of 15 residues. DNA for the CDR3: TGTGCTAGCAGTCCGGGACAGGGAGCGTCCTACGAGCAGTACTTC. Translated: CASSPGQGASYEQYF.

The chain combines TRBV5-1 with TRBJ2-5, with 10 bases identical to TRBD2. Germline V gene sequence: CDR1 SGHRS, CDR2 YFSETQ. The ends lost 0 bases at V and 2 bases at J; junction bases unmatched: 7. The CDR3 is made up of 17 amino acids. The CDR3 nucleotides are TGCGCCAGCAGCTTGGCGTCTAGCGGGAGCTTACAAGAGACCCAGTACTTC. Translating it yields CASSLASSGSLQETQYF.

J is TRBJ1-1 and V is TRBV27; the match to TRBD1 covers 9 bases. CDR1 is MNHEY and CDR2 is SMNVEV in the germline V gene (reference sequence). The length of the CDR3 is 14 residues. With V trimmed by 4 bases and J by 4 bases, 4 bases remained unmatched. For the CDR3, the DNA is TGTGCCAGCAGTTACAGGGGGCATGGCACTGAAGCTTTCTTT. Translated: CASSYRGHGTEAFF.

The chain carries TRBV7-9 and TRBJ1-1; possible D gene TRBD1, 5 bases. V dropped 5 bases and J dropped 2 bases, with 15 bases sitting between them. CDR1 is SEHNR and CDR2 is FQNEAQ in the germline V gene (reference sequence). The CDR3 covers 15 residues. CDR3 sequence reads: CASSLPTQGNTEAFF. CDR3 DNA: TGTGCCAGCAGCCTCCCGACCCAGGGAAACACTGAAGCTTTCTTT.

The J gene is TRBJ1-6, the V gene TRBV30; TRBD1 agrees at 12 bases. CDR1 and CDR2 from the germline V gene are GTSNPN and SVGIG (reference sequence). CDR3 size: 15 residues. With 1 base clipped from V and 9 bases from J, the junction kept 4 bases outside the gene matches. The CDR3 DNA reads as TGTGCCTGGAGTGGGGACAGGGGGCTTTTTTCACCCCTCCACTTT. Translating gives CAWSGDRGLFSPLHF.

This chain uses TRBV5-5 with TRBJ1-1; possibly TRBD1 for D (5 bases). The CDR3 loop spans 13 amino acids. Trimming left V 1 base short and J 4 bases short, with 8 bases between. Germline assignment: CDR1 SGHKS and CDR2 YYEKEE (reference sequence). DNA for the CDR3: TGTGCCAGCAGCTTGCGGGGGATCACTGAAGCTTTCTTT. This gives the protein CASSLRGITEAFF.

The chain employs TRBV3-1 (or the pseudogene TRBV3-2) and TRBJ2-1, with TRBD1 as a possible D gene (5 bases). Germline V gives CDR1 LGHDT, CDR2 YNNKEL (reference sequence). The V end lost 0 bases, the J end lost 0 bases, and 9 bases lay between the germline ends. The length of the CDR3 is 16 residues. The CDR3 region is CASSQEYRSSYNEQFF. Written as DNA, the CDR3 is TGTGCCAGCAGCCAAGAATACAGGAGCTCCTACAATGAGCAGTTCTTC.

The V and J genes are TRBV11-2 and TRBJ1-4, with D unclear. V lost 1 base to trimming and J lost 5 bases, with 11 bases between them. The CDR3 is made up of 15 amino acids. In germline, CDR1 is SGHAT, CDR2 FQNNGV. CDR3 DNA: TGTGCCAGCAGCTTAGGGGGATCGGGGAATGAAAAACTGTTTTTT. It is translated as CASSLGGSGNEKLFF.

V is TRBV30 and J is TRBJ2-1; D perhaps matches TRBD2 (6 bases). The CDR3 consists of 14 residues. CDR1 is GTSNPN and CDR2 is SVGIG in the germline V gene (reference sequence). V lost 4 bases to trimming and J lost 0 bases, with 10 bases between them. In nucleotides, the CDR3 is TGTGCCTGGAAACGGGAGAGCTCCTACAATGAGCAGTTCTTC. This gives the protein CAWKRESSYNEQFF.

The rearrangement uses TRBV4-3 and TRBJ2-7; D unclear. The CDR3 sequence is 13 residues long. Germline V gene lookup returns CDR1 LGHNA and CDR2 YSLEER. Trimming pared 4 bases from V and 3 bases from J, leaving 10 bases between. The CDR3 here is CASSRFDGYEQYF. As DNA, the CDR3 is TGCGCCAGCAGCCGATTCGACGGCTACGAGCAGTACTTC.

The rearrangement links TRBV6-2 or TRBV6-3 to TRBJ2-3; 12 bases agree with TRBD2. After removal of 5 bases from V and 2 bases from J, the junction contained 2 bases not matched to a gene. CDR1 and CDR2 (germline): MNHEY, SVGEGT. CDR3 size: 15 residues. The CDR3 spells CASSGLAGFTDTQYF. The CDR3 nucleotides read TGTGCCAGCAGTGGACTAGCGGGGTTCACAGATACGCAGTATTTT.

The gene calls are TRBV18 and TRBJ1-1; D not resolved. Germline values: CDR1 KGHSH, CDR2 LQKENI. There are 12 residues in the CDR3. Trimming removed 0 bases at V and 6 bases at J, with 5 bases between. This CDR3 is CASSPPGPEAFF. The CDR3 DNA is TGTGCCAGCTCACCACCGGGTCCTGAAGCTTTCTTT.

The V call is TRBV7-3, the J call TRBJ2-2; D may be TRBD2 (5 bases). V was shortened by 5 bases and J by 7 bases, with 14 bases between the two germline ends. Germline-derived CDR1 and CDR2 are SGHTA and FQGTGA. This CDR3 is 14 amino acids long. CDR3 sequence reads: CASSPQASSGELFF. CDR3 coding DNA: TGTGCCAGCAGCCCCCAGGCTAGCAGCGGGGAGCTGTTTTTT.

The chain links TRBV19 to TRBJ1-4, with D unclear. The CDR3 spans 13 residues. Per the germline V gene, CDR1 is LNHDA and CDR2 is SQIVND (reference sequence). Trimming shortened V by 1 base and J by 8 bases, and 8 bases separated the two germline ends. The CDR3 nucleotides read TGTGCCAGTAGTATAGCAGTCCGGGAAAAACTGTTTTTT. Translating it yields CASSIAVREKLFF.

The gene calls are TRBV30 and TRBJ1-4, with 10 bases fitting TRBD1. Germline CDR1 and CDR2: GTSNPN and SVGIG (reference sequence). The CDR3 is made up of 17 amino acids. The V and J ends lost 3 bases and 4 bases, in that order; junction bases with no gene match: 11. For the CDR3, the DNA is TGTGCCTGGAGACAGCCGGGACAGGGGTTTCTTAATGAAAAACTGTTTTTT. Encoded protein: CAWRQPGQGFLNEKLFF.

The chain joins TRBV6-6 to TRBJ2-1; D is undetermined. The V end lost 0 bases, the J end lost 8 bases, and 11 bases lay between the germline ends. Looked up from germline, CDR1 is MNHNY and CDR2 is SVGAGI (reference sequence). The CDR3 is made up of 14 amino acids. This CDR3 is CASSYSMVWDEQFF. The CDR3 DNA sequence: TGTGCCAGCAGTTACTCGATGGTGTGGGATGAGCAGTTCTTC.

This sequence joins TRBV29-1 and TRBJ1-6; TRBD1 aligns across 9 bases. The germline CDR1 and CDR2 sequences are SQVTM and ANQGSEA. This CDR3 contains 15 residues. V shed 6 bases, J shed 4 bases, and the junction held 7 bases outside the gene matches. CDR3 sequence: CSVRTGDPYNSPLHF. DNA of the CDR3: TGCAGCGTACGGACAGGGGACCCTTATAATTCACCCCTCCACTTT.

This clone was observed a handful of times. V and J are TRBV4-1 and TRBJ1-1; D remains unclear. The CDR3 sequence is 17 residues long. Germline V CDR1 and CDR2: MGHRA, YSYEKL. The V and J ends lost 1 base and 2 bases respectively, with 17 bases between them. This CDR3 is CASSQVISNRRNTEAFF. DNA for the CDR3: TGCGCCAGCAGCCAAGTCATAAGTAACCGGAGAAACACTGAAGCTTTCTTT.

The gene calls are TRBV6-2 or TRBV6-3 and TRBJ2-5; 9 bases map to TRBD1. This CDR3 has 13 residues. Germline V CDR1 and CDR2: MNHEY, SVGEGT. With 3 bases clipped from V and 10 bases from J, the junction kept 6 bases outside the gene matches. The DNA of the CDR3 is TGTGCCAGCAGTTATGGGACAGGGAGGAACCAGTACTTC. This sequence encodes CASSYGTGRNQYF.